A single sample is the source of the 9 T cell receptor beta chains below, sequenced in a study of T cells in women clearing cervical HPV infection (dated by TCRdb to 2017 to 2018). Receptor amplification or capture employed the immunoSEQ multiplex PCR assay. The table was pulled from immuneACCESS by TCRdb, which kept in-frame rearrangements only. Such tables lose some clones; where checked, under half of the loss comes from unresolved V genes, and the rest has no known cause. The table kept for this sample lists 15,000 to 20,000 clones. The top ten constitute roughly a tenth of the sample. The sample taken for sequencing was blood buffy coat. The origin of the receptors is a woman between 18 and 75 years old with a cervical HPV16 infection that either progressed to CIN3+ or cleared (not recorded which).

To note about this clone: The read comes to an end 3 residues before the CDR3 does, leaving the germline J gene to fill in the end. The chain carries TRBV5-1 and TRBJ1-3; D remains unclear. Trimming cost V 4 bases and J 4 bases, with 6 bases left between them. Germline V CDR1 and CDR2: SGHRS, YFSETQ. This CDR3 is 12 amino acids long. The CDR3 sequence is CASSSTGNTIYF. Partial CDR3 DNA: TGCGCCAGCAGCAGTACAGGAAACACC.

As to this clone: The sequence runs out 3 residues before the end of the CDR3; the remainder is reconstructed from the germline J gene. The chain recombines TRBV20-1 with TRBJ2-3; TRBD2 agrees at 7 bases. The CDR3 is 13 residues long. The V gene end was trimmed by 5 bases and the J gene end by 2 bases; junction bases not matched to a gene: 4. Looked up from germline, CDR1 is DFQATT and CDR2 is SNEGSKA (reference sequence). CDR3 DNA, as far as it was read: TGCAGTGCTCCCCGGGACTACACAGATACG. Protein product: CSAPRDYTDT. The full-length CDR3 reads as CSAPRDYTDTQYF.

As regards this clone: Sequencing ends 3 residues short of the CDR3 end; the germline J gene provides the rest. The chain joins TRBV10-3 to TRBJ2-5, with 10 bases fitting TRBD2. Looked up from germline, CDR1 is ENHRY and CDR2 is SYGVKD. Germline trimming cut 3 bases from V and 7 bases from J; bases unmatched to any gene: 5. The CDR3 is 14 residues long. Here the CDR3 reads CAISEAGGRGTQYF. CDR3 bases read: TGTGCCATCAGTGAAGCGGGGGGGCGGGGGACC.

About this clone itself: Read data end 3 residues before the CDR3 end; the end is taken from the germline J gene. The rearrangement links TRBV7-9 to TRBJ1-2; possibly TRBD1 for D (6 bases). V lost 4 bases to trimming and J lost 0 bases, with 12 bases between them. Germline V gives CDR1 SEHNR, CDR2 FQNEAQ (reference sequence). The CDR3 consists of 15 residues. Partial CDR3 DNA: TGTGCCAGCAGCTCGATAGGGGGTTCTAACTATGGC. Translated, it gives CASSSIGGSNYG. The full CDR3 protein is CASSSIGGSNYGYTF.

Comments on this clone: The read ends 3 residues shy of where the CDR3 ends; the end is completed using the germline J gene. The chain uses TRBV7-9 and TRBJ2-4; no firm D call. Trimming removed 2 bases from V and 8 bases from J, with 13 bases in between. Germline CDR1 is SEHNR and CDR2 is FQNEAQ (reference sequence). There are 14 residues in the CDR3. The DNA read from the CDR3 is TGTGCCAGCAGCTTACAGGAGAGGCCGGACATT. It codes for CASSLQERPDI. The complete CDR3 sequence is CASSLQERPDIQYF.

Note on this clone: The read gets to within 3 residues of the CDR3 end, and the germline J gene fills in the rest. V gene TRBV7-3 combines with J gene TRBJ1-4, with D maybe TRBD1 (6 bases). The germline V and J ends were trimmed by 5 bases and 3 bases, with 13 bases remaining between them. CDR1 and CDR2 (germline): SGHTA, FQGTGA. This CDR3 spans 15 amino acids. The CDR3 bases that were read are TGTGCCAGCAGCAAAGTCGGGGGGCCTAATGAAAAA. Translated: CASSKVGGPNEK. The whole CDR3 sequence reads CASSKVGGPNEKLFF.

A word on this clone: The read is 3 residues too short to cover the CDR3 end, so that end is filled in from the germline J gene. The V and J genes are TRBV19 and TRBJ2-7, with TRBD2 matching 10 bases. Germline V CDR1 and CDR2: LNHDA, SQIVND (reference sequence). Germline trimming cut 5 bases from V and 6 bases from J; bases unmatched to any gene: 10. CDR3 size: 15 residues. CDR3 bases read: TGTGCCAGTAGTCCTACTAGCGGGAAATCGGGCGAG. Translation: CASSPTSGKSGE. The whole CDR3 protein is CASSPTSGKSGEQYF.

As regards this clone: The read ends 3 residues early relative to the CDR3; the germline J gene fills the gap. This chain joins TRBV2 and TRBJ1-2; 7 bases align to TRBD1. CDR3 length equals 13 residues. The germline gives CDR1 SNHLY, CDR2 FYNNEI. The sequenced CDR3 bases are TGTGCCAGCAGTGCGACAGGGAAGAACGGC. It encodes CASSATGKNG. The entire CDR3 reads CASSATGKNGYTF.

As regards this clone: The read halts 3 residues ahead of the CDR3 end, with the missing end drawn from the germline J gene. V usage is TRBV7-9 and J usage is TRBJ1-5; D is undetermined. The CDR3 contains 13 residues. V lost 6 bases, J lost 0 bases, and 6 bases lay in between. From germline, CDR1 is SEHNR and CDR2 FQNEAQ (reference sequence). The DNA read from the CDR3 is TGTGCCAGCAGTTCCAATAGCAATCAGCCC. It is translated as CASSSNSNQP. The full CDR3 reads CASSSNSNQPQHF.